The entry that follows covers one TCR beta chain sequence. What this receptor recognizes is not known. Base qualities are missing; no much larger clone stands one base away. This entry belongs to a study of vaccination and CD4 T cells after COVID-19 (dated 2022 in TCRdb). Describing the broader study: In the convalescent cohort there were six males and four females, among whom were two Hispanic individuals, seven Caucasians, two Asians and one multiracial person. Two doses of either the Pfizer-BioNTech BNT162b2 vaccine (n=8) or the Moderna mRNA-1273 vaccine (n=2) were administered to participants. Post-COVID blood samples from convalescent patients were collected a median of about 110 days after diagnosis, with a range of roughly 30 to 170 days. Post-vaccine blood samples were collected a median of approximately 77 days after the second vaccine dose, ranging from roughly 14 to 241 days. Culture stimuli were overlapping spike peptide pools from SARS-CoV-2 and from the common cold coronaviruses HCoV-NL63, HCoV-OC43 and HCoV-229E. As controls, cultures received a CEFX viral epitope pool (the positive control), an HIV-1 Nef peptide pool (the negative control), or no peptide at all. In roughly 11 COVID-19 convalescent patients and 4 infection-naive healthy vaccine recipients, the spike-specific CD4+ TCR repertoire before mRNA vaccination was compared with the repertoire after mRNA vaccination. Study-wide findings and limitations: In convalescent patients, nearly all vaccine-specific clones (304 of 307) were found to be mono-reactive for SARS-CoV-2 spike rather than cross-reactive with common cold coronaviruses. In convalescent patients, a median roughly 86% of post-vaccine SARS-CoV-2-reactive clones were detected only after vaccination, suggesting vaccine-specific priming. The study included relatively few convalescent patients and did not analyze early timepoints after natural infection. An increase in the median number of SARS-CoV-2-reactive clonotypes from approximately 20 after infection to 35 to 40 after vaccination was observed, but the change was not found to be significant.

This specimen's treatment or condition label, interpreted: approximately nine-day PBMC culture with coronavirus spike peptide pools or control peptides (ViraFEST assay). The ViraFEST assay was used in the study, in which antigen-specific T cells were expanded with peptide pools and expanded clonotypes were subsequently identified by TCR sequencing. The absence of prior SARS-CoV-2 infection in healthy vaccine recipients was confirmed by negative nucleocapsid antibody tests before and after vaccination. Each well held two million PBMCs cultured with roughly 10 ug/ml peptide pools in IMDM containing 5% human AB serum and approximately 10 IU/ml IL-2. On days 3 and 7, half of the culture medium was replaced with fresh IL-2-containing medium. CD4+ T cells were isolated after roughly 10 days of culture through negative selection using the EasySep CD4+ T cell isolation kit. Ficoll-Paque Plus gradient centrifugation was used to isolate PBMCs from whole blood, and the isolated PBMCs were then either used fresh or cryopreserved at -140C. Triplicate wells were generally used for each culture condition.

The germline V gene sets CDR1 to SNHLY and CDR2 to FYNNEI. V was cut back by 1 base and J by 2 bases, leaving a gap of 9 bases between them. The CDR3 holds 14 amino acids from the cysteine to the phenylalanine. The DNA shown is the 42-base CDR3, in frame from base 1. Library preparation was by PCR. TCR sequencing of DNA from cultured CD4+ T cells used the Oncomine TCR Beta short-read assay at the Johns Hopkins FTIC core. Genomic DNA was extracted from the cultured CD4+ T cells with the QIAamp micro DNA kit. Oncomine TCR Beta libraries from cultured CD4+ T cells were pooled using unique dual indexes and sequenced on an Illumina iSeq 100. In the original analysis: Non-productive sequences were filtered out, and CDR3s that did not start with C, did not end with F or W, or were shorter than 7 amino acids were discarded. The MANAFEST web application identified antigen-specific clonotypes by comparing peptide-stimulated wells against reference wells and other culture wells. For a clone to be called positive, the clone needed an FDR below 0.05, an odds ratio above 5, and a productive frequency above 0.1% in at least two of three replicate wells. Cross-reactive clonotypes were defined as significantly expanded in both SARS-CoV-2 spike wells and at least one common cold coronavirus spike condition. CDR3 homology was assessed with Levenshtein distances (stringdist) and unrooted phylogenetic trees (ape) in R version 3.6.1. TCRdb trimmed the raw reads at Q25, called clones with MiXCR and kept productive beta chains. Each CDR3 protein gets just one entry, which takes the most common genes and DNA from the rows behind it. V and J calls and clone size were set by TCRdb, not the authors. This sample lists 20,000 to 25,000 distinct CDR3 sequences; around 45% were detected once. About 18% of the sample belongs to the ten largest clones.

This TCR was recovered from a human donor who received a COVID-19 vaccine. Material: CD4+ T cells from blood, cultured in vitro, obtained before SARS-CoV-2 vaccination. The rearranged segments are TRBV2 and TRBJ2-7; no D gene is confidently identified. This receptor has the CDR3 CASSEVRWAYEQYF. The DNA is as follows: TGTGCCAGCAGTGAAGTCAGGTGGGCCTACGAGCAGTACTTC. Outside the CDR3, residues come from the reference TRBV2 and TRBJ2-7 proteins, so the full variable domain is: EPEVTQTPSHQVTQMGQEVILRCVPISNHLYFYWYRQILGQKVEFLVSFYNNEISEKSEIFDDQFSVERPDGSNFTLKIRSTKLEDSAMYFCASSEVRWAYEQYFGPGTRLTVT.